The T cell receptor beta chain described here comes from a study of CD4 T cell repertoires in COVID-19. These memory T cells were uncultured and sequenced directly after ex vivo isolation. TCRdb keeps only in-frame clones here, not all; method: immunoSEQ multiplex PCR. Of about 24,000 clones in the sample, 93% were seen once. Trimming took 8 bases from V and 0 from J, leaving 10 bases between them. The CDR3 is 13 amino acids. Germline V gene data show CDR1 as KGHSH and CDR2 as LQKENI. This TCR was sampled from a human donor who had COVID-19. V is TRBV18 and J is TRBJ1-1; D is unresolved. The sequencing here drew on circulating follicular helper CD4+ T cells (cTfh) from blood, taken before the COVID-19 pandemic. CDR3 DNA: TGTGCCAGCCTAGAAGCAATGAACACTGAAGCTTTCTTT. It translates to CASLEAMNTEAFF.